The rows below give T cell receptor beta chains drawn from one sample of a study of cytomegalovirus exposure and HLA in healthy donors. Profiled with immunoSEQ multiplex PCR; TCRdb holds only in-frame clones, not every one. The data show about 78,000 clones, about three quarters seen once. The sequenced sample consisted of PBMCs. The receptor source for this set is a woman aged 40 to 49 in good health and CMV-seropositive. The CDR3 runs from the conserved cysteine through the conserved F or W. A D gene is named only where the DNA matches it firmly. Rows give clone size only sometimes, using once, few, many, or a class for an expanded clone.

CDR3 DNA	CDR3 protein	D gene	J gene	V gene	clone size
TGTGCCAGTGGCGACCAGGGCTCCTACGAGCAGTACTTC	CASGDQGSYEQYF	-	TRBJ2-7	TRBV19	-
TGTGCCTGGAGTTGGTTAGACGAGCAGTACTTC	CAWSWLDEQYF	-	TRBJ2-7	TRBV30	few
TGTGCCAGCAGCCTAGGACAGGGCCTTTCCTACGAGCAGTACTTC	CASSLGQGLSYEQYF	TRBD1	TRBJ2-7	TRBV7-9	-
TGTGCCACGACAAGGGGGTACGAGCAGTACTTC	CATTRGYEQYF	-	TRBJ2-7	TRBV6-1	-
TGTGCCAGCAGCTTTAGCGGGGGGCCGGAGACCCAGTACTTC	CASSFSGGPETQYF	TRBD2	TRBJ2-5	TRBV7-2	-
TGTGCCATCAGTGATCCCCGGACAGGGAATAGCAATGAGCAGTTCTTC	CAISDPRTGNSNEQFF	TRBD1	TRBJ2-1	TRBV6-1	few
TGTGCCAGCAGCTTAGAAGGGACAGGGGTTTCTGGAAACACCATATATTTT	CASSLEGTGVSGNTIYF	TRBD1	TRBJ1-3	TRBV7-2	-
TGTGCCTGGAGTATGGGCTCACCCCTCCACTTT	CAWSMGSPLHF	-	TRBJ1-6	TRBV30	few
TGTGCCTGGGGTACAGGGGACGCTGGTGGAAAACTGTTTTTT	CAWGTGDAGGKLFF	TRBD1	TRBJ1-4	TRBV30	-
TGCAGCGTTGATAGAGGGACAGGGGAGCAGTTCTTC	CSVDRGTGEQFF	TRBD1	TRBJ2-1	TRBV29-1	-